A selection of T cell receptor beta chains follows, all from one sample in a study of cytomegalovirus exposure and HLA in healthy donors. Using immunoSEQ multiplex PCR, the repertoire was profiled, and TCRdb retains in-frame clones only, with some absent. The table records fewer than 200,000 clones, about 85% of them present only once. Material for sequencing was PBMCs. Receptors originate from a man aged 18 to 35 in good health and CMV-seropositive. Both conserved end residues are part of each CDR3. D genes are given only for firm matches. Size is omitted from some rows. Given values are once, few, many or a class for expanded clones.

abundance: NA
d_gene: NA
j_gene: TRBJ2-1
v_gene: TRBV30
CDR3aa: CAWSGLQGGSGYNEQFF
CDR3nt: TGTGCCTGGAGTGGTCTACAGGGCGGGAGCGGATACAATGAGCAGTTCTTC

abundance: NA
d_gene: NA
j_gene: TRBJ2-1
v_gene: TRBV6-4
CDR3aa: CASSETSYNEQFF
CDR3nt: TGTGCCAGCAGTGAGACTAGCTACAATGAGCAGTTCTTC

abundance: NA
d_gene: NA
j_gene: TRBJ1-1
v_gene: TRBV5-1
CDR3aa: CASSALQGSNTEAFF
CDR3nt: TGCGCCAGCAGCGCCTTACAGGGATCGAACACTGAAGCTTTCTTT

abundance: NA
d_gene: TRBD1
j_gene: TRBJ1-2
v_gene: TRBV5-1
CDR3aa: CASSLDRGATYGYTF
CDR3nt: TGCGCCAGCAGCCTGGACAGGGGAGCTACCTATGGCTACACCTTC

abundance: many
d_gene: TRBD1
j_gene: TRBJ1-2
v_gene: TRBV5-1
CDR3aa: CASSFGQGGYGYTF
CDR3nt: TGCGCCAGCAGCTTCGGACAGGGGGGCTATGGCTACACCTTC

abundance: NA
d_gene: TRBD2
j_gene: TRBJ2-7
v_gene: TRBV27
CDR3aa: CASRPRRLASYEQYF
CDR3nt: TGTGCCAGCAGACCCCGGAGACTAGCGTCCTACGAGCAGTACTTC

abundance: NA
d_gene: TRBD2
j_gene: TRBJ2-7
v_gene: TRBV28
CDR3aa: CASSPRGLAGYLSSYEQYF
CDR3nt: TGTGCCAGCAGTCCACGGGGACTAGCGGGCTACCTTAGCTCCTACGAGCAGTACTTC

abundance: medium-sized
d_gene: NA
j_gene: TRBJ2-7
v_gene: TRBV4-1
CDR3aa: CASSPVASDRAYEQYF
CDR3nt: TGCGCCAGCAGCCCCGTAGCAAGCGACAGAGCCTACGAGCAGTACTTC

abundance: few
d_gene: NA
j_gene: TRBJ2-7
v_gene: TRBV4-1
CDR3aa: CASSGFPGSSYEQYF
CDR3nt: TGCGCCAGCAGCGGGTTTCCAGGAAGCTCCTACGAGCAGTACTTC

abundance: NA
d_gene: TRBD1
j_gene: TRBJ2-6
v_gene: TRBV9
CDR3aa: CASSPGTGGGGANVLTF
CDR3nt: TGTGCCAGCAGCCCCGGGACAGGGGGCGGAGGGGCCAACGTCCTGACTTTC

abundance: NA
d_gene: TRBD1
j_gene: TRBJ2-3
v_gene: TRBV6-5
CDR3aa: CASSRTGKPDTQYF
CDR3nt: TGTGCCAGCAGTCGGACAGGGAAGCCAGATACGCAGTATTTT

abundance: NA
d_gene: NA
j_gene: TRBJ1-1
v_gene: TRBV6-6
CDR3aa: CASKSMNTEAFF
CDR3nt: TGTGCCAGCAAAAGCATGAACACTGAAGCTTTCTTT

abundance: NA
d_gene: NA
j_gene: TRBJ2-7
v_gene: TRBV18
CDR3aa: CASSPPVRGPTYEQYF
CDR3nt: TGTGCCAGCTCACCACCGGTGCGGGGGCCGACCTACGAGCAGTACTTC

abundance: NA
d_gene: TRBD2
j_gene: TRBJ2-5
v_gene: TRBV28
CDR3aa: CASSIIGGRAGAGETQYF
CDR3nt: TGTGCCAGCAGTATAATTGGGGGTCGAGCGGGAGCGGGGGAGACCCAGTACTTC

abundance: NA
d_gene: NA
j_gene: TRBJ1-1
v_gene: TRBV19
CDR3aa: CASSNRATGSTEAFF
CDR3nt: TGTGCCAGTAGTAACAGAGCTACAGGGTCCACTGAAGCTTTCTTT

abundance: NA
d_gene: NA
j_gene: TRBJ1-4
v_gene: TRBV6-1
CDR3aa: CATHTATNEKLFF
CDR3nt: TGTGCCACCCACACCGCAACTAATGAAAAACTGTTTTTT

abundance: NA
d_gene: NA
j_gene: TRBJ1-5
v_gene: TRBV10-3
CDR3aa: CAISPDPVRQPQHF
CDR3nt: TGTGCCATCAGCCCCGACCCGGTGAGGCAGCCCCAGCATTTT

abundance: once
d_gene: TRBD1
j_gene: TRBJ2-5
v_gene: TRBV18
CDR3aa: CASSPLLQGAEETQYF
CDR3nt: TGTGCCAGCTCACCACTCTTACAGGGGGCGGAAGAGACCCAGTACTTC

abundance: NA
d_gene: TRBD2
j_gene: TRBJ2-1
v_gene: TRBV7-9
CDR3aa: CASSLGPRGVEQFF
CDR3nt: TGTGCCAGCAGCTTAGGACCGCGGGGGGTTGAGCAGTTCTTC

abundance: NA
d_gene: TRBD2
j_gene: TRBJ2-7
v_gene: TRBV7-2
CDR3aa: CASSLVVAGVYEQYF
CDR3nt: TGTGCCAGCAGCTTAGTGGTAGCGGGGGTCTACGAGCAGTACTTC

abundance: NA
d_gene: TRBD2
j_gene: TRBJ2-1
v_gene: TRBV4-2
CDR3aa: CASSQAGTSGYNEQFF
CDR3nt: TGTGCCAGCAGCCAGGCCGGGACTAGCGGTTACAATGAGCAGTTCTTC

abundance: once
d_gene: TRBD1
j_gene: TRBJ1-4
v_gene: TRBV5-6
CDR3aa: CASSSWDRGNEKLFF
CDR3nt: TGTGCCAGCAGCTCCTGGGACAGGGGAAATGAAAAACTGTTTTTT

abundance: NA
d_gene: NA
j_gene: TRBJ2-3
v_gene: TRBV7-2
CDR3aa: CASSFRTNTQYF
CDR3nt: TGTGCCAGCAGCTTTAGGACAAATACGCAGTATTTT

abundance: NA
d_gene: NA
j_gene: TRBJ2-2
v_gene: TRBV9
CDR3aa: CASKGGEGELFF
CDR3nt: TGTGCCAGCAAGGGGGGGGAAGGGGAGCTGTTTTTT

abundance: once
d_gene: TRBD2
j_gene: TRBJ2-3
v_gene: TRBV5-1
CDR3aa: CASSLVGLAELTDTQYF
CDR3nt: TGCGCCAGCAGCTTGGTGGGACTAGCGGAACTCACAGATACGCAGTATTTT

abundance: NA
d_gene: NA
j_gene: TRBJ2-7
v_gene: TRBV4-2
CDR3aa: CASRADSSYEQYF
CDR3nt: TGTGCCAGCAGGGCGGATTCCTCCTACGAGCAGTACTTC

abundance: NA
d_gene: NA
j_gene: TRBJ1-4
v_gene: TRBV7-9
CDR3aa: CASSEPGLGGEKLFF
CDR3nt: TGTGCCAGCAGCGAACCGGGACTCGGGGGGGAAAAACTGTTTTTT

abundance: once
d_gene: TRBD1
j_gene: TRBJ1-1
v_gene: TRBV2
CDR3aa: CATRQGVNTEAFF
CDR3nt: TGTGCCACCCGACAGGGGGTGAACACTGAAGCTTTCTTT

abundance: NA
d_gene: TRBD1
j_gene: TRBJ2-2
v_gene: TRBV6-4
CDR3aa: CASSGTGTGELFF
CDR3nt: TGTGCCAGCAGTGGGACAGGCACCGGGGAGCTGTTTTTT

abundance: NA
d_gene: NA
j_gene: TRBJ2-7
v_gene: TRBV7-9
CDR3aa: CASSFSESAYEQYF
CDR3nt: TGTGCCAGCAGCTTCAGCGAGTCAGCCTACGAGCAGTACTTC

abundance: NA
d_gene: TRBD2
j_gene: TRBJ2-2
v_gene: TRBV7-8
CDR3aa: CASSLDAGGPHGELFF
CDR3nt: TGTGCCAGCAGCTTAGACGCGGGGGGGCCCCACGGGGAGCTGTTTTTT

abundance: few
d_gene: NA
j_gene: TRBJ1-1
v_gene: TRBV9
CDR3aa: CASSRQVGLNTEAFF
CDR3nt: TGTGCCAGCAGCAGACAGGTAGGATTAAACACTGAAGCTTTCTTT

abundance: NA
d_gene: NA
j_gene: TRBJ2-7
v_gene: TRBV10-3
CDR3aa: CAISDPNRETYEQYF
CDR3nt: TGTGCCATCAGTGATCCAAACAGGGAGACCTACGAGCAGTACTTC

abundance: once
d_gene: TRBD2
j_gene: TRBJ2-1
v_gene: TRBV6-1
CDR3aa: CASSEAPAGGRNEQFF
CDR3nt: TGTGCCAGCAGTGAAGCACCGGCGGGAGGGCGAAATGAGCAGTTCTTC

abundance: NA
d_gene: TRBD2
j_gene: TRBJ2-5
v_gene: TRBV9
CDR3aa: CASSLTSGSQETQYF
CDR3nt: TGTGCCAGCAGCTTGACTAGCGGGTCCCAAGAGACCCAGTACTTC

abundance: NA
d_gene: NA
j_gene: TRBJ2-7
v_gene: TRBV28
CDR3aa: CASSEIRDTLYEQYF
CDR3nt: TGTGCCAGCAGCGAGATCCGGGACACTCTCTACGAGCAGTACTTC

abundance: NA
d_gene: TRBD1
j_gene: TRBJ1-2
v_gene: TRBV9
CDR3aa: CASSPGTANYGYTF
CDR3nt: TGTGCCAGCAGCCCGGGGACAGCTAACTATGGCTACACCTTC

abundance: NA
d_gene: TRBD2
j_gene: TRBJ2-3
v_gene: TRBV6-1
CDR3aa: CASSDNSGRLKLEQYF
CDR3nt: TGTGCCAGCAGTGACAACAGCGGGAGGTTAAAGTTAGAGCAGTATTTT

abundance: NA
d_gene: NA
j_gene: TRBJ2-3
v_gene: TRBV29-1
CDR3aa: CSVGGTGGKDTQYF
CDR3nt: TGCAGCGTGGGGGGGACAGGAGGAAAAGATACGCAGTATTTT

abundance: NA
d_gene: NA
j_gene: TRBJ1-5
v_gene: TRBV4-1
CDR3aa: CASSQGALGNQPQHF
CDR3nt: TGCGCCAGCAGCCAGGGGGCTTTGGGCAATCAGCCCCAGCATTTT